The 31 T cell receptor beta chains below were found in one sample sequenced in a study of T cell responses to AZD1222 COVID-19 vaccine. Some clones are missing from TCRdb's copy, which holds only in-frame ones; the method was immunoSEQ multiplex PCR. The sample lists roughly 84,000 clones, 70% to 90% occurring once. Here the sequenced sample was peripheral blood, taken 28 days after the second AZD1222 dose. The receptors derive from an adult who received the AZD1222 COVID-19 vaccine.

This chain connects TRBV12-3 or TRBV12-4 to TRBJ2-5; D uncertain. The V end was cut by 3 bases, the J end by 4 bases, with 6 bases between. The CDR3 is made up of 12 amino acids. The CDR3 DNA follows: TGTGCCAGCAGTTTTGTCGGAGAGACCCAGTACTTC. Its translation: CASSFVGETQYF.

This chain uses TRBV24-1 with TRBJ2-7, with D tentatively TRBD1 (6 bases). Germline V gene lookup returns CDR1 KGHDR and CDR2 SFDVKD. V lost 2 bases and J lost 3, with 10 bases in between. This CDR3 has 14 residues. CDR3 sequence: CATSDSRGDYEQYF. CDR3 nucleotide sequence: TGTGCCACCAGTGATTCCAGGGGAGACTACGAGCAGTACTTC.

This clone was seen just once. V is TRBV4-2 and J is TRBJ1-5; D gene uncertain. The CDR3 is made up of 15 amino acids. From germline, CDR1 is LGHNA and CDR2 YNFKEQ. The V end was cut by 0 bases, the J end by 2 bases, with 8 bases between. This CDR3 is CASSQDLGGNQPQHF. The CDR3 DNA reads as TGTGCCAGCAGCCAAGATCTCGGGGGCAATCAGCCCCAGCATTTT.

This sequence joins TRBV18 and TRBJ2-2, with 7 bases aligning to TRBD1. The ends lost 2 bases at V and 4 bases at J; junction bases unmatched: 7. Looked up from germline, CDR1 is KGHSH and CDR2 is LQKENI. This CDR3 contains 16 residues. CDR3 region: CASSPMTGSVTGELFF. CDR3 bases: TGTGCCAGCTCACCAATGACAGGGTCGGTCACCGGGGAGCTGTTTTTT.

V and J are TRBV27 and TRBJ2-5; 7 bases fit TRBD2. The CDR3 runs to 14 residues. CDR1 MNHEY and CDR2 SMNVEV come from the germline V gene (reference sequence). With 5 bases clipped from V and 5 bases from J, the junction kept 8 bases outside the gene matches. CDR3 loop: CASSPPTSRETQYF. The CDR3 nucleotides are TGTGCCAGCAGTCCACCGACTAGCCGGGAGACCCAGTACTTC.

Remarks on this clone: An end of the junction differs from the germline gene, which may be a read error. This chain uses TRBV7-3 with TRBJ2-1; the match to TRBD2 covers 7 bases. Germline CDR1 and CDR2: SGHTA and FQGTGA. The CDR3 runs to 13 residues. The CDR3 loop reads CASSPRTAGELFF. CDR3 nucleotides: TGTGCCAGCAGCCCGCGGACGGCGGGAGAGCTGTTCTTC.

The sample holds a few counts of this clone. V usage is TRBV3-1 (or the pseudogene TRBV3-2) and J usage is TRBJ1-2; TRBD1 agrees at 11 bases. Trimming removed 4 bases from V and 4 bases from J; junction bases left unmatched: 5. The length of the CDR3 is 15 residues. Germline assignment: CDR1 LGHDT and CDR2 YNNKEL (reference sequence). The CDR3 nucleotides are TGTGCCAGCAGCCGGACCGGGACAGGGGGCTATGGCTACACCTTC. It is translated as CASSRTGTGGYGYTF.

This clone has more than one count but fewer than ten. The chain links TRBV19 to TRBJ1-5; D possibly corresponds to TRBD1 (6 bases). Per germline, CDR1 LNHDA and CDR2 SQIVND (reference sequence). Between the trimmed V and J ends, which lost 4 bases and 0 bases, there was a span of 10 bases. This CDR3 has 15 residues. The CDR3 DNA reads as TGTGCCAGTAGTAGCAGGGGATATAGCAATCAGCCCCAGCATTTT. Protein sequence: CASSSRGYSNQPQHF.

The gene calls are TRBV7-3 and TRBJ1-1, with D tentatively TRBD1 (5 bases). The V and J ends lost 5 bases and 6 bases respectively, with 13 bases between them. The V gene's germline CDR1 is SGHTA and CDR2 FQGTGA. The CDR3 is made up of 13 amino acids. CDR3 region: CASSHSRDAEAFF. CDR3 bases: TGTGCCAGCAGCCACTCCCGGGACGCTGAAGCTTTCTTT.

This clone has just one count. The chain joins TRBV28 to TRBJ1-5; maybe TRBD1 (5 bases). The length of the CDR3 is 14 residues. V lost 1 base to trimming and J lost 4 bases, with 8 bases between them. CDR1 is MDHEN and CDR2 is SYDVKM in the germline V gene. CDR3 region: CASSLLRGNQPQHF. The DNA for the CDR3 is TGTGCCAGCAGTTTATTAAGGGGTAATCAGCCCCAGCATTTT.

This chain connects TRBV10-3 to TRBJ1-4; 7 positions agree with TRBD1. The trim removed 3 bases at V and 8 bases at J, leaving 9 bases unmatched. This CDR3 is 15 amino acids long. Germline V CDR1 and CDR2: ENHRY, SYGVKD. CDR3 protein: CAISDSQGMGEKLFF. The CDR3 DNA follows: TGTGCCATCAGTGACTCACAGGGGATGGGGGAAAAACTGTTTTTT.

The chain joins TRBV6-6 to TRBJ2-7; no definite D call. The CDR3 is 13 amino acids. V shed 6 bases and J shed 6 bases, with 15 bases lying between them. Germline values: CDR1 MNHNY, CDR2 SVGAGI (reference sequence). CDR3 region: CASRRPEASEQYF. In nucleotides, the CDR3 is TGTGCCAGCAGAAGACCCGAAGCCTCCGAGCAGTACTTC.

The rearrangement uses TRBV23-1 and TRBJ2-2; weak D call: TRBD1 (5 bases). TRBV23-1 is flagged as an ORF with uncertain function. The CDR3 loop spans 16 amino acids. V dropped 8 bases and J dropped 5 bases, with 21 bases sitting between them. CDR3 sequence reads: CASGSLFRVQTGELFF. The CDR3 coding sequence is TGCGCCAGCGGGTCACTATTCAGGGTTCAGACCGGGGAGCTGTTTTTT.

The chain combines TRBV6-5 with TRBJ1-2, with 8 bases lining up with TRBD1. Looked up from germline, CDR1 is MNHEY and CDR2 is SVGAGI. The CDR3 runs 14 residues. J was trimmed by 3 bases and V by 6 bases; bases with no gene match: 6. As DNA, the CDR3 is TGTGCCAGCAGAAGAGGACAGGGCTACTATGGCTACACCTTC. It codes for CASRRGQGYYGYTF.

The gene calls are TRBV21-1 and TRBJ1-1. TRBV21-1 is listed as a pseudogene. The CDR3 covers 17 residues. CDR3 DNA: TGTGCCAGCAGCAACCCTGGCTCGGGAGGGACTAACACTGAAGCTTTCTTT. It codes for CASSNPGSGGTNTEAFF.

The V call is TRBV7-6, the J call TRBJ2-2, with D tentatively TRBD2 (6 bases). The V end was cut by 6 bases, the J end by 7 bases, with 12 bases between. Germline V CDR1 and CDR2: SGHVS, FNYEAQ. The CDR3 is made up of 13 amino acids. CDR3 sequence reads: CASRTGTLGELFF. As DNA, the CDR3 is TGTGCCAGCAGAACTGGGACTCTCGGGGAGCTGTTTTTT.

Ten or more counts support this clone. This sequence joins TRBV11-2 and TRBJ2-7; TRBD2 agrees at 10 bases. Trimming cost V 3 bases and J 3 bases; bases outside gene matches: 5. Looked up from germline, CDR1 is SGHAT and CDR2 is FQNNGV. The length of the CDR3 is 15 residues. The CDR3 sequence is CASSFASGGDYEQYV. CDR3 sequence (DNA): TGTGCCAGCAGCTTTGCTAGCGGGGGTGACTACGAGCAGTACGTC.

This clone has more than one count but fewer than ten. This chain uses TRBV14 with TRBJ2-1; 13 bases are a match to TRBD2. V gave up 2 bases and J gave up 7 bases; unmatched junction bases: 5. This CDR3 is 16 amino acids long. Per the germline V gene, CDR1 is SGHDN and CDR2 is FVKESK. The CDR3 is CASSQWTSGSWNEQFF. CDR3 in DNA: TGTGCCAGCAGCCAATGGACTAGCGGGAGTTGGAATGAGCAGTTCTTC.

The chain recombines TRBV18 with TRBJ2-1, with TRBD2 identical over 12 bases. This CDR3 spans 19 amino acids. V lost 3 bases to trimming and J lost 6 bases; unmatched junction nucleotides: 15. The germline gives CDR1 KGHSH, CDR2 LQKENI. The CDR3 DNA reads as TGTGCCAGCTCACCCAGGACTAGCGGGACCCTCTCAACGGTCAATGAGCAGTTCTTC. This gives the protein CASSPRTSGTLSTVNEQFF. Complete variable domain (other parts from reference TRBV18 and TRBJ2-1): NAGVMQNPRHLVRRRGQEARLRCSPMKGHSHVYWYRQLPEEGLKFMVYLQKENIIDESGMPKERFSAEFPKEGPSILRIQQVVRGDSAAYFCASSPRTSGTLSTVNEQFFGPGTRLTVL.

The chain joins TRBV4-1 to TRBJ1-6; TRBD1 matches 10 bases. Germline V gives CDR1 MGHRA, CDR2 YSYEKL. V gave up 0 bases and J gave up 9 bases; unmatched junction bases: 2. This CDR3 is built from 15 residues. The CDR3 nucleotides are TGCGCCAGCAGCCAAGAGGGACAGGGGATTTCACCCCTCCACTTT. Its translation is CASSQEGQGISPLHF.

The chain couples TRBV30 to TRBJ1-1; no firm D call. The V gene lost 4 bases and the J gene lost 5 bases, with 14 bases spanning the gap. Germline V gene lookup returns CDR1 GTSNPN and CDR2 SVGIG (reference sequence). This CDR3 is 13 amino acids long. CDR3 sequence: CAWNRGPTTEAFF. As DNA, the CDR3 is TGTGCCTGGAATCGTGGACCGACGACTGAAGCTTTCTTT.

This sequence joins TRBV12-3 or TRBV12-4 and TRBJ1-5, with unresolved D. The V gene lost 3 bases and the J gene lost 4 bases, with 7 bases spanning the gap. This CDR3 has 13 amino acids. CDR3 coding DNA: TGTGCCAGCAGTTTTACCGGTAATCAGCCCCAGCATTTT. Amino acid sequence: CASSFTGNQPQHF.

V gene TRBV30 combines with J gene TRBJ1-3; D gene uncertain. The CDR3 loop spans 15 amino acids. Germline V lookup: CDR1 GTSNPN, CDR2 SVGIG (reference sequence). Trimming took off 2 bases at V and 4 bases at J, with 15 bases between the two ends. CDR3 sequence (DNA): TGTGCCTGGAGTTCCCCGGGAAGGTCCGGAAACACCATATATTTT. Encoded protein: CAWSSPGRSGNTIYF.

J is TRBJ1-5 and V is TRBV16; the match to TRBD1 covers 8 bases. The ends lost 2 bases at V and 7 bases at J; junction bases unmatched: 1. The germline gives CDR1 KGHSY, CDR2 FQNENV. This CDR3 comprises 13 residues. CDR3 protein: CASSQRQGQPQHF. The CDR3 DNA reads TGTGCCAGCAGCCAAAGACAGGGGCAGCCCCAGCATTTT.

V is TRBV11-3 and J is TRBJ1-1; no definite D call. V was clipped by 5 bases and J by 0 bases, with 10 bases between them. There are 14 residues in the CDR3. The germline CDR1 and CDR2 sequences are SGHNT and YENEEA. CDR3 DNA sequence: TGTGCCAGCAGCCTACGGGGAATGAACACTGAAGCTTTCTTT. The encoded protein is CASSLRGMNTEAFF. Using reference TRBV11-3 and TRBJ1-1 for the parts outside the CDR3, the full variable domain is EAGVVQSPRYKIIEKKQPVAFWCNPISGHNTLYWYLQNLGQGPELLIRYENEEAVDDSQLPKDRFSAERLKGVDSTLKIQPAELGDSAVYLCASSLRGMNTEAFFGQGTRLTVV.

The chain has TRBV7-8 and TRBJ1-6; a weak D match, TRBD1 (5 bases). The CDR3 totals 13 residues. In germline, CDR1 is SGHVS, CDR2 FQNEAQ. Trimming removed 3 bases from V and 14 bases from J, with 14 bases in between. CDR3 region: CASSLGDVGALHF. CDR3 bases: TGTGCCAGCAGCTTGGGGGACGTCGGGGCCCTCCACTTT.

The chain recombines TRBV19 with TRBJ2-5; D might be TRBD1 (5 bases). The CDR3 runs 15 residues. Germline loops: CDR1 LNHDA, CDR2 SQIVND (reference sequence). Trimming took 2 bases from V and 2 from J, leaving 12 bases between them. CDR3 nucleotides: TGTGCCAGTAGTATAACCAGGGAACAGCAAGAGACCCAGTACTTC. Residues: CASSITREQQETQYF.

This clone came up once. This chain links TRBV28 with TRBJ2-7; D ambiguous. CDR1 MDHEN and CDR2 SYDVKM come from the germline V gene. CDR3 length: 14 amino acids. V shed 5 bases and J shed 7 bases, with 18 bases lying between them. The DNA of the CDR3 is TGTGCCAGCAGTAGGGTTCTAGACGGGTGGGAGCAGTACTTC. Protein product: CASSRVLDGWEQYF.

V is TRBV7-9 and J is TRBJ1-4; unclear D gene. This CDR3 spans 15 amino acids. V was pared by 1 base and J by 6 bases, with 12 bases between. Germline V gene sequence: CDR1 SEHNR, CDR2 FQNEAQ (reference sequence). The CDR3 is CASSLGHPADEKLFF. CDR3 sequence (DNA): TGTGCCAGCAGCTTAGGACACCCCGCGGATGAAAAACTGTTTTTT.

This rearrangement joins TRBV10-1 to TRBJ1-1; the D is unclear. Trimming pared 4 bases from V and 1 base from J, leaving 7 bases between. The germline V gene has CDR1 WNHNN and CDR2 SYGVQD (reference sequence). CDR3 length: 13 residues. The CDR3 sequence is CASSGAGNTEAFF. CDR3 coding DNA: TGCGCCAGCAGTGGGGCAGGGAACACTGAAGCTTTCTTT.

The V gene is TRBV28, the J gene TRBJ1-2, with 10 bases aligning to TRBD1. Germline V gives CDR1 MDHEN, CDR2 SYDVKM. The CDR3 has 16 amino acids. Trimming took 10 bases from V and 4 from J; bases not matched to a gene: 15. In DNA, the CDR3 is TGTGCCATCCAGGTTGCGGGGACAGGGGTTTCCTATGGCTACACCTTC. Its translation: CAIQVAGTGVSYGYTF.